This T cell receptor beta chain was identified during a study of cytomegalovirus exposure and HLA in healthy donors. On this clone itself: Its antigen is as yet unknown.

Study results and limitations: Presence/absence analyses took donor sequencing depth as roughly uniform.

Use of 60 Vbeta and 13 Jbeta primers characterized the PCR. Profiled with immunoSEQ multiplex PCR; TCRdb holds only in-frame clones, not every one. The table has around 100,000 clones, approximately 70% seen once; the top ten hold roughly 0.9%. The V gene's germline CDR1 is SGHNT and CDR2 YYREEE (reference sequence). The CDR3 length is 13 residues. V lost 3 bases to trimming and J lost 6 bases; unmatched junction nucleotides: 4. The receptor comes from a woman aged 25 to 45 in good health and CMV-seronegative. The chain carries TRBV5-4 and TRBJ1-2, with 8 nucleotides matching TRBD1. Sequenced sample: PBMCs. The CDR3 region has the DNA TGTGCCAGCAGCTCGGACAGGGCGAATGGCTACACCTTC. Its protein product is CASSSDRANGYTF.